This T cell receptor (beta chain) derives from a study of Graves' ophthalmopathy and Graves' hyperthyroidism. As concerns this clonotype: The antigen remains unidentified.

Amplification targeted the TCR beta CDR3 regions, with RNA transcripts as the source material. The library came from an HTBI-primed first-round RT-PCR and a second-round multiplex PCR. TCRdb redid the calling of the multiplex PCR reads with MiXCR, one entry per CDR3 protein. The sample contains over a million distinct CDR3 sequences, 35% to 45% of which appear only once. Study-level points and caveats: With 65% to 71% sensitivity and about 72% specificity, the model predicted ophthalmopathy progression.

Eligible hyperthyroidism cases comprised new diagnoses of under 2 months' duration in individuals aged 18 to 65. Other autoimmune diseases, uncontrolled infections, pregnancy or lactation excluded patients from enrollment. This CDR3 spans 16 amino acids. With 7 bases removed from V and 0 bases from J, the gap between germline ends came to 16 bases. Germline V lookup: CDR1 MNHNY, CDR2 SVGAGI (reference sequence). Material for sequencing was peripheral blood or thyroid tissue (not recorded which). The V gene is TRBV6-6, the J gene TRBJ1-5; D might be TRBD1 (5 bases). This receptor was identified in an adult man with Graves' hyperthyroidism. This chain's CDR3 is CASNEDRRNSNQPQHF. The CDR3 region has the DNA TGTGCCAGCAACGAAGACAGACGTAATAGCAATCAGCCCCAGCATTTT.